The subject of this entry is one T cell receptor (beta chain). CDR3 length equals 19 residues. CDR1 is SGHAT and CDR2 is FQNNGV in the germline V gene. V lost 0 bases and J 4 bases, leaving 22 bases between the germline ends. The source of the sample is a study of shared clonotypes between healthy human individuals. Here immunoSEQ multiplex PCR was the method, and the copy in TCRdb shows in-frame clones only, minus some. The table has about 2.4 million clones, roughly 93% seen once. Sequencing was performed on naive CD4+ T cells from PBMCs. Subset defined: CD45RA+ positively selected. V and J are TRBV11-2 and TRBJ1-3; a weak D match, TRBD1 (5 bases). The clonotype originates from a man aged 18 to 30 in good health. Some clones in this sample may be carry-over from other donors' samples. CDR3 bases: TGTGCCAGCAGCTTAGATCTCAGGGCGACCATTTCTCTCGGAAACACCATATATTTT. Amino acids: CASSLDLRATISLGNTIYF.